This T cell receptor (beta chain) was documented in a study of blood T cell repertoires in COVID-19 (dated by TCRdb to the early 2020s). Broadly, across the study: Collaborator samples came from the United States, Italy and Spain and covered acute and convalescent phases of COVID-19. The prospective study material was composed of cDNA or gDNA derived from T cells, B-cell-depleted T cells, or PBMCs. Subjects who had been exposed to COVID-19, were actively infected with it, or had recovered from it provided the deeply sampled blood TCRbeta repertoires that made up the dataset. The repertoires were released in a freely available public database intended as a resource for research on the immune response to SARS-CoV-2. The samples were drawn from the first 160 participants of the ongoing ImmuneRACE study and from more than 1,000 subjects provided by 6 global collaborators. The sample metadata nearly always contained a de-identified subject ID, COVID-19 status, age in years and sex. Where available, HLA class I and class II types were taken from metadata supplied by the sample provider and were not determined by assay-based typing. What the research found in general, with its limitations: The quantity of clinical and demographic metadata differed by source and by participant and was supplied without curation.

As to this clone: Its antigen is not yet known. Base qualities are not recorded, but no much larger clone differs from it by a single base.

Based on the germline V gene, the CDR1 and CDR2 sequences are MNHEY and SVGEGT. Relative to germline, V is 5 bases shorter and J is 6 bases shorter, with 11 bases between their ends. The cysteine opens and the phenylalanine closes a CDR3 of 13 amino acids. Just CDR3 DNA is preserved here, 39 bases in frame from base 1. One collaborating source in Seattle enrolled patients during active infection and followed them longitudinally through the course of disease. Collaborating institutions collected whole blood in K2EDTA tubes following their own protocols. For TCRbeta analysis, collaborator samples were shipped as frozen whole blood, as isolated PBMCs, or as DNA extracted from either sample type. TCRbeta CDR3 regions were amplified from genomic DNA using the immunoSEQ Assay, a bias-controlled multiplex PCR. Regarding the original processing steps: The number of nucleated cells in each sample was estimated from the amplification of reference gene primers within the assay. To quantify the absolute abundance of each unique TCRbeta CDR3 rearrangement, sequence reads were collapsed and filtered. Productive Simpson clonality was computed per sample as the square root of Simpson's diversity index over productive rearrangements. Drawn from immuneACCESS, this table holds only the in-frame rearrangements with V and J called that TCRdb kept. Clones are partly lost; checked studies trace under half to an unresolved V gene and leave the rest unexplained. V and J calls and clone size are as listed in that table; D and trimming were resolved from the DNA. The sample profile shows 250,000 to 400,000 clones; more than 70% of them were found once. Under 2% of the sample belongs to the ten largest clones.

The clonotype was recovered from a woman under 40 with COVID-19, enrolled during active disease. This chain is built from TRBV6-2 or TRBV6-3 and TRBJ1-5; TRBD1 is perhaps the D gene, given 6 matching bases. Sequencing was carried out using peripheral blood. The bases are TGTGCCAGCAGTCGGGTAGGGGGTCAGCCCCAGCATTTT. Translated, it gives CASSRVGGQPQHF.